These 2 T cell receptor beta chains came from one sample sequenced in a study of response to subunit inactivated influenza vaccine. TCRdb independently ran MiXCR on the RT-PCR reads; one entry per CDR3 protein. The repertoire includes roughly 520,000 distinct CDR3 sequences, 25% of them detected once, and 1.5% to 2% sits in the top ten. The sequenced sample was CD4+ T cells sorted from PBMCs, obtained about 5 days after vaccination. Receptors were obtained from a man in his fifties who received an inactivated influenza vaccine.

This clonotype was recorded a few times. The rearrangement uses TRBV20-1 and TRBJ2-5; D possibly uses TRBD1 or TRBD2 (5 bases each). This CDR3 contains 13 residues. Germline CDR1 reads DFQATT; CDR2 reads SNEGSKA (reference sequence). The CDR3 DNA reads TGCAGCGGTGGGACCCAGGGTGTGGAGACCCAGTACTTC. It codes for CSGGTQGVETQYF.

V usage is TRBV3-1 and J usage is TRBJ2-5; perhaps TRBD1 as D (6 bases). The germline CDR1 and CDR2 sequences are LGHDT and YNNKEL (reference sequence). CDR3 size: 15 residues. Trimming cost V 3 bases and J 5 bases, with 16 bases left between them. CDR3 residues: CASSQGPGDSETQYF. The CDR3 DNA is TGTGCCAGCAGCCAGGGACCAGGGGATTCGGAGACCCAGTACTTC.